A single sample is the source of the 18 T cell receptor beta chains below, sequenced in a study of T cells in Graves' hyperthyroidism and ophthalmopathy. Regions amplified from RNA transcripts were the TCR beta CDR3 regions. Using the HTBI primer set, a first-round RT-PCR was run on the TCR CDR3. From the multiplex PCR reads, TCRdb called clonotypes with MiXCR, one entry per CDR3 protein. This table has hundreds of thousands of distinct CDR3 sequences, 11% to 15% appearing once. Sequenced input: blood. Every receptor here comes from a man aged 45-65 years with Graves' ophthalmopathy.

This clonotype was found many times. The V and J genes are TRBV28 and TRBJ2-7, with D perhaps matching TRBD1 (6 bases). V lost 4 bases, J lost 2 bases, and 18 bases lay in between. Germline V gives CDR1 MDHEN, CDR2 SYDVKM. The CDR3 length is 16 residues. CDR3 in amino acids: CASSSFFRGGTYEQYF. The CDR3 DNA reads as TGTGCCAGCAGTTCGTTCTTCAGGGGTGGAACCTACGAGCAGTACTTC.

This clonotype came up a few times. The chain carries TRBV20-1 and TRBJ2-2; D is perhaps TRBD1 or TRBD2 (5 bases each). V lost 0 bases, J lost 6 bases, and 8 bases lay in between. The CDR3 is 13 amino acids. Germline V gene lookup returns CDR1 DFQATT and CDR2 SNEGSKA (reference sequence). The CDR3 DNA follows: TGCAGTGCTAGAGACGGGGCGGCCGGGGAGCTGTTTTTT. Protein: CSARDGAAGELFF.

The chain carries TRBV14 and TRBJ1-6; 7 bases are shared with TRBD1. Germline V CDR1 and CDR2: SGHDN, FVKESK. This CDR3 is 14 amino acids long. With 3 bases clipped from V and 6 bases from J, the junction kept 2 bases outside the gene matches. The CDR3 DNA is TGTGCCAGCAGCCAGACAGGGAGTAATTCACCCCTCCACTTT. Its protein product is CASSQTGSNSPLHF.

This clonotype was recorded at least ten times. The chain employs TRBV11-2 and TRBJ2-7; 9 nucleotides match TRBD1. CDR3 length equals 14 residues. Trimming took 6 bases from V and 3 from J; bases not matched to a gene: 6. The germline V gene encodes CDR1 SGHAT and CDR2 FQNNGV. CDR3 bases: TGTGCCAGCAGGACCGGGACAGGGAGCTACGAGCAGTACTTC. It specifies CASRTGTGSYEQYF.

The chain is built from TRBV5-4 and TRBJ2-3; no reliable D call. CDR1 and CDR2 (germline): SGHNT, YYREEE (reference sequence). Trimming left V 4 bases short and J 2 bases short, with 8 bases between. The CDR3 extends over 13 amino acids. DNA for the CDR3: TGTGCCAGCAGCGGAAAGAACACAGATACGCAGTATTTT. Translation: CASSGKNTDTQYF.

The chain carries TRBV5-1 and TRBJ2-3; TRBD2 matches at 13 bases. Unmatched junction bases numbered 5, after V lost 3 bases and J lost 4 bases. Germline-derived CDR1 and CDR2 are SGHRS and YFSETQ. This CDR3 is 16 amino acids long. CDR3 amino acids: CASSSGLAGEADTQYF. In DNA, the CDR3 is TGCGCCAGCAGCTCCGGACTAGCGGGAGAAGCAGATACGCAGTATTTT.

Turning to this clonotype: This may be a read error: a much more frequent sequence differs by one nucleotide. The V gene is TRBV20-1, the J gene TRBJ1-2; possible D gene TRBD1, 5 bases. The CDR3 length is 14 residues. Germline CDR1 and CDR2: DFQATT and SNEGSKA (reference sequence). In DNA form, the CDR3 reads TGCAGTGCTGGAGATCAGGGCAGAGCCCATGGCTACACCTTC. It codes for CSAGDQGRAHGYTF.

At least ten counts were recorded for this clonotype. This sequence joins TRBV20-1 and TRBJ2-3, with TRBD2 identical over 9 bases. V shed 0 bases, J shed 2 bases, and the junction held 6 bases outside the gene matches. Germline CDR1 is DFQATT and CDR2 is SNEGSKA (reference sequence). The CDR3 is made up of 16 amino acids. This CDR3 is CSARDFASGNTDTQYF. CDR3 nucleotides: TGCAGTGCTAGAGATTTCGCTAGCGGGAACACAGATACGCAGTATTTT.

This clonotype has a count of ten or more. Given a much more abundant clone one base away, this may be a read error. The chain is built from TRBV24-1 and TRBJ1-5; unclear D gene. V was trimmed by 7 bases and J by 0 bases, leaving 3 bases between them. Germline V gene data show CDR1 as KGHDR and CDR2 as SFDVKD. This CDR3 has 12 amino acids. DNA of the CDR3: TGTGCCACCAGCGGTAGCAATCAGCCCCAGCATTTT. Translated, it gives CATSGSNQPQHF.

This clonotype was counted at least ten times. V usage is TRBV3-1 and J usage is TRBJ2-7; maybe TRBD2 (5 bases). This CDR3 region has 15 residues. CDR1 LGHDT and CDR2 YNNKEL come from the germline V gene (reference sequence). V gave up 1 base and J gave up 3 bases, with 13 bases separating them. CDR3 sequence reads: CASSQGSGPHYEQYF. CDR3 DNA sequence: TGTGCCAGCAGCCAAGGCAGCGGCCCCCACTACGAGCAGTACTTC.

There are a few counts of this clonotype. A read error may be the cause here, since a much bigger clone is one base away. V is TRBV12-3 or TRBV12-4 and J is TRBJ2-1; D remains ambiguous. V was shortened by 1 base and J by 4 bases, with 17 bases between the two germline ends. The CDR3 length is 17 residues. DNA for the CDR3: TGTGCCAGCAGTTTAGATCTCCGTGGGCGGCTTTACAATGAGCAGTTCTTC. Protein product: CASSLDLRGRLYNEQFF.

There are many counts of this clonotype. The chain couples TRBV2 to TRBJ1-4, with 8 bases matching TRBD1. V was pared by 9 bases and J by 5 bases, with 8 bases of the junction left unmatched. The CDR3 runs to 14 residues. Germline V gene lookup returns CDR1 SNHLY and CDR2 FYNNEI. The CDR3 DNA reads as TGTGCCAGGGGGGGGACAGGCTCGAATGAAAAACTGTTTTTT. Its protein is CARGGTGSNEKLFF.

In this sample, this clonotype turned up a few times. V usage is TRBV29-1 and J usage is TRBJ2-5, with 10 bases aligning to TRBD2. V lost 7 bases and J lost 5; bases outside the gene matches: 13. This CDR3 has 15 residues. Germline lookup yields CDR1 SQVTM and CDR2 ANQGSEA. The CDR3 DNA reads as TGCAGCGGCTACACAGCGGGAGGGCCCTGGGAGACCCAGTACTTC. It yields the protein CSGYTAGGPWETQYF. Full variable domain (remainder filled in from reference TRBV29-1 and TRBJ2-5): SAVISQKPSRDICQRGTSLTIQCQVDSQVTMMFWYRQQPGQSLTLIATANQGSEATYESGFVIDKFPISRPNLTFSTLTVSNMSPEDSSIYLCSGYTAGGPWETQYFGPGTRLLVL.

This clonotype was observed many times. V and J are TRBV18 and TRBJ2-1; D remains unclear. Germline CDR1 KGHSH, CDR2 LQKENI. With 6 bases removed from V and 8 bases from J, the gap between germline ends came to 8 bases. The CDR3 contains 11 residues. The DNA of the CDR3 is TGTGCCAGCTCCCAAACCGATGAGCAGTTCTTC. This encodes CASSQTDEQFF.

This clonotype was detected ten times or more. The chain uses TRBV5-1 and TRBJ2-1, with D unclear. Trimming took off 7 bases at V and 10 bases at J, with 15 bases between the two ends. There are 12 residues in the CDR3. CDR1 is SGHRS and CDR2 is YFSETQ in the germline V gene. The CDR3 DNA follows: TGCGCCAGCCGGGTCCCCTCGGAGGAGCAGTTCTTC. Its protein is CASRVPSEEQFF.

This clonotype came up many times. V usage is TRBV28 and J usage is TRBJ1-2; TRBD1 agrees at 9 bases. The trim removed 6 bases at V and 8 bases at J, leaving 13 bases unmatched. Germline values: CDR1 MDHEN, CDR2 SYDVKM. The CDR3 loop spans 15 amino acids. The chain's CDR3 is CASRLVLGQGKGYTF. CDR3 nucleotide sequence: TGTGCCAGCAGGCTAGTACTGGGACAGGGAAAAGGCTACACCTTC.

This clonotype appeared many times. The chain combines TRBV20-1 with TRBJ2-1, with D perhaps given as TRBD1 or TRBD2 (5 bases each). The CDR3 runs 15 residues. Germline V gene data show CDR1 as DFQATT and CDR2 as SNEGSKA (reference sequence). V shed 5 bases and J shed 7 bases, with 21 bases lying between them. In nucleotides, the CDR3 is TGCAGTGCTTCCCCGGGGCTGCTAGTCGTTAATGAGCAGTTCTTC. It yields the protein CSASPGLLVVNEQFF.

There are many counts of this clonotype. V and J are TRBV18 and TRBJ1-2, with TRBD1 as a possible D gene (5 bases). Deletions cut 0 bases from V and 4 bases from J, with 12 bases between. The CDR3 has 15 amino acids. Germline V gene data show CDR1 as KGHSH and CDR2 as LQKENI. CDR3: CASSPPGRLGYGYTF. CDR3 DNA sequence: TGTGCCAGCTCACCACCGGGACGGCTTGGCTATGGCTACACCTTC.